This T cell receptor (beta chain) was profiled in a study of cytomegalovirus exposure and HLA in healthy donors. Study conclusions and caveats: Rare sequences made up most TCRs, while some public TCRs were found in many donors. Reports described diagnosis of cytomegalovirus status by the classifier as highly specific and sensitive. Earlier analysis found most TCR beta V segments productive about 90% or about 30% of the time.

PCR used 60 Vbeta primers and 13 Jbeta primers. The assay was immunoSEQ multiplex PCR, and TCRdb's table has in-frame clones only and misses some. The sample is made up of about 200,000 clones, and the top ten hold roughly 1.2% of it. V lost 2 bases and J lost 6, with 18 bases in between. The CDR3 loop spans 15 amino acids. CDR1 is SQVTM, CDR2 ANQGSEA, per germline. With respect to this clone: Its antigen is undetermined.

The clonotype was recovered from a girl aged 2-10 years in good health and CMV-seropositive. This chain links TRBV29-1 with TRBJ2-3, with D perhaps TRBD2 (6 bases). The sequenced sample was PBMCs. CDR3 amino acids: CSVESPDYRHDTQYF. Here the CDR3 DNA reads TGCAGCGTTGAAAGCCCGGACTACCGTCACGATACGCAGTATTTT.